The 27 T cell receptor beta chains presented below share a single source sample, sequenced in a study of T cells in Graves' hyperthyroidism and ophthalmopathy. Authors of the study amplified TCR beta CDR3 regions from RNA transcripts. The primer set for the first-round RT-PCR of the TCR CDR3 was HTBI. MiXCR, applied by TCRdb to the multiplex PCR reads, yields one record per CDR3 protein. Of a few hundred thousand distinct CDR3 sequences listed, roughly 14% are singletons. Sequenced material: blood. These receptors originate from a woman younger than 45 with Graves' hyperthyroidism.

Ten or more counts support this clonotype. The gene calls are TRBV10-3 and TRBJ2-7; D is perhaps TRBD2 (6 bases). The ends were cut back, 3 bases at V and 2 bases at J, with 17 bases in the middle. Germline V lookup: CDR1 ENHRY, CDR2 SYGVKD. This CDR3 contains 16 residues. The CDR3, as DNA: TGTGCCATCAGTGAATATGGAGGGACGGACGCCTACGAGCAGTACTTC. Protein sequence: CAISEYGGTDAYEQYF.

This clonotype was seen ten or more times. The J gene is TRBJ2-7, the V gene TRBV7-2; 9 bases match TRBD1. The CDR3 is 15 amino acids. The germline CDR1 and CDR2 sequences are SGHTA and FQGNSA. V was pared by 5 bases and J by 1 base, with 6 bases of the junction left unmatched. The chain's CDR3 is CASSRRDRVSYEQYF. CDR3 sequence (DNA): TGTGCCAGCAGCCGAAGGGACAGGGTTTCCTACGAGCAGTACTTC.

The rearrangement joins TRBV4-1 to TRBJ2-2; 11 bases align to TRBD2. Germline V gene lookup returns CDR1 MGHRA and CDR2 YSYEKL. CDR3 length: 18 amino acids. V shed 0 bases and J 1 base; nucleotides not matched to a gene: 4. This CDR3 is CASSQDTTSGGNTGELFF. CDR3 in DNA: TGCGCCAGCAGCCAAGATACTACTAGCGGGGGGAACACCGGGGAGCTGTTTTTT.

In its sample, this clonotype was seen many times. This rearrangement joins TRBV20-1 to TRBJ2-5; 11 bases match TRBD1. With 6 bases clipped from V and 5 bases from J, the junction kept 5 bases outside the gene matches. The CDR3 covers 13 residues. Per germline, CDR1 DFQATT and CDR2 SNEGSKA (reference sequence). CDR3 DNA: TGCAGTGCCAGGACAGGGGGCAGGGAGACCCAGTACTTC. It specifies CSARTGGRETQYF.

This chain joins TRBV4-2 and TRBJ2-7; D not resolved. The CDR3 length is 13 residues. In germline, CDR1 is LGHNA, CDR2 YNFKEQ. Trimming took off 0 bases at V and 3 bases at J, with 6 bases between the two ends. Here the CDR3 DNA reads TGTGCCAGCAGCCAAGATAACGGCTACGAGCAGTACTTC. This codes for CASSQDNGYEQYF.

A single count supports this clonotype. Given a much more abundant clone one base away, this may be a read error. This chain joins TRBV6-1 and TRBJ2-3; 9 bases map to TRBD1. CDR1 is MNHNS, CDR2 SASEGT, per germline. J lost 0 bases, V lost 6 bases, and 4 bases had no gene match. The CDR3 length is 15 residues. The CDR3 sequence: CASSTGTGSTDTQYF. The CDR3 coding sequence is TGTGCCAGCAGCACGGGGACAGGGAGCACAGATACGCAGTATTTT.

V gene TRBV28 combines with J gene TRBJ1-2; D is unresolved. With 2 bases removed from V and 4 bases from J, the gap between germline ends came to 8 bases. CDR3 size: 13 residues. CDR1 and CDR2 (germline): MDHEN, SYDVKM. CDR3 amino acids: CASSLSQAYGYTF. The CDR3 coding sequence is TGTGCCAGCAGTTTAAGTCAGGCCTATGGCTACACCTTC.

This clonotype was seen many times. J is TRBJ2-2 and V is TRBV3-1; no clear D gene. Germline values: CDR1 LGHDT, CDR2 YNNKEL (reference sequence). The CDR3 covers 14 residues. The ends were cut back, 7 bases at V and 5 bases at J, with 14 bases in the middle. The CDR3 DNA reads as TGTGCCAGCACCTCTCTACATGGGACCGGGGAGCTGTTTTTT. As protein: CASTSLHGTGELFF.

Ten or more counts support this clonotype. This CDR3 is CAWKHGTGVDEQYF. DNA for the CDR3: TGTGCCTGGAAGCACGGGACAGGGGTGGACGAGCAGTACTTC. The V gene is TRBV30, the J gene TRBJ2-7, with TRBD1 identical over 10 bases. The V gene end was trimmed by 4 bases and the J gene end by 5 bases; junction bases not matched to a gene: 8. CDR3 length equals 14 residues. CDR1 is GTSNPN and CDR2 is SVGIG in the germline V gene (reference sequence). Combining the CDR3 with reference TRBV30 and TRBJ2-7 gives the whole variable domain SQTIHQWPATLVQPVGSPLSLECTVEGTSNPNLYWYRQAAGRGLQLLFYSVGIGQISSEVPQNLSASRPQDRQFILSSKKLLLSDSGFYLCAWKHGTGVDEQYFGPGTRLTVT.

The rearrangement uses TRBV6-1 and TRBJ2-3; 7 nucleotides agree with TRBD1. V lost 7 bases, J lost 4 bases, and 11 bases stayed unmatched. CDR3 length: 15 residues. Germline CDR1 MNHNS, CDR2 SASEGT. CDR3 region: CASTPPTGPADTQYF. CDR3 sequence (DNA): TGTGCCAGCACCCCTCCGACAGGGCCAGCAGATACGCAGTATTTT.

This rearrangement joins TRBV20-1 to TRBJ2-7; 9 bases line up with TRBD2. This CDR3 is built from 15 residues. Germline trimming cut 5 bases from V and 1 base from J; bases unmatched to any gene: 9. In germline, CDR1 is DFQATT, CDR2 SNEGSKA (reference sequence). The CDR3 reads CSAGGREGASYEQYF. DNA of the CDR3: TGCAGTGCTGGCGGGCGGGAGGGGGCTTCCTACGAGCAGTACTTC.

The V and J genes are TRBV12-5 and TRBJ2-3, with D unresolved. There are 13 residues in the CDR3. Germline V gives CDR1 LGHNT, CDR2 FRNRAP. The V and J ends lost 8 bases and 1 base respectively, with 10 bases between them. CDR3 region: CASQPSGTDTQYF. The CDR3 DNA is TGTGCTAGTCAGCCCTCTGGCACAGATACGCAGTATTTT.

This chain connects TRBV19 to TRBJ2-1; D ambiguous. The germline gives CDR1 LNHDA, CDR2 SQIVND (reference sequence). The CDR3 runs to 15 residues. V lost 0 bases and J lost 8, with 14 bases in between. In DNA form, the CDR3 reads TGTGCCAGTAGTATAGATCTCGGCGAGACGTATGAGCAGTTCTTC. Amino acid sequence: CASSIDLGETYEQFF.

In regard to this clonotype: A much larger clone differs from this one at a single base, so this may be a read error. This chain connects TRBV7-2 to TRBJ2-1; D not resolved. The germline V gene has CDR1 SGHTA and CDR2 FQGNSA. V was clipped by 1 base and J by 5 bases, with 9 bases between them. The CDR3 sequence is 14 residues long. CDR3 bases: TGTGCCAGCAGCTTAGATGGCATTCACAATGAGCAGTTCTTC. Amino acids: CASSLDGIHNEQFF.

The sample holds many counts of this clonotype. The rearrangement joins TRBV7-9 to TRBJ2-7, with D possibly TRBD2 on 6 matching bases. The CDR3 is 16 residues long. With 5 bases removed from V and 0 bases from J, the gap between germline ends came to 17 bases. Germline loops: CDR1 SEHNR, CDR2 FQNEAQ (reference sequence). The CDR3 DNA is TGTGCCAGCAGCCCTGCCGCGGGGCCGAGCTCCTACGAGCAGTACTTC. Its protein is CASSPAAGPSSYEQYF.

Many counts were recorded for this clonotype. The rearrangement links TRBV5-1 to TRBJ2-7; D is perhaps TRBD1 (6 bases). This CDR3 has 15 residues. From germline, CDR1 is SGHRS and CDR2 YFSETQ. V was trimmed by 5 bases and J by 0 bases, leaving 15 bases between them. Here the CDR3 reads CASRAGQQSSYEQYF. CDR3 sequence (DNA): TGCGCCAGCAGGGCCGGACAGCAATCCTCCTACGAGCAGTACTTC.

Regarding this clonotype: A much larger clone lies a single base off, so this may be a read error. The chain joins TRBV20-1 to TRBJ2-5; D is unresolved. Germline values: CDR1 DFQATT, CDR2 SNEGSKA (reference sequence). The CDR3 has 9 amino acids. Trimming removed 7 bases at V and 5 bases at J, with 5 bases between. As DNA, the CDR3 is TGCAGTGTCCCGGAGACCCAGTACTTC. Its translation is CSVPETQYF.

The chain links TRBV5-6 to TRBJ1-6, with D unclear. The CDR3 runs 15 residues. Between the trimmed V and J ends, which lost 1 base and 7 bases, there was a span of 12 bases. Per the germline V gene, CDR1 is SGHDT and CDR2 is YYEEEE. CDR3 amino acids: CASSLRGLGNSPLHF. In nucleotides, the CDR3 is TGTGCCAGCAGCTTGCGCGGGTTGGGGAATTCACCCCTCCACTTT. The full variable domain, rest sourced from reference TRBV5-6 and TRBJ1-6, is DAGVTQSPTHLIKTRGQQVTLRCSPKSGHDTVSWYQQALGQGPQFIFQYYEEEERQRGNFPDRFSGHQFPNYSSELNVNALLLGDSALYLCASSLRGLGNSPLHFGNGTRLTVT.

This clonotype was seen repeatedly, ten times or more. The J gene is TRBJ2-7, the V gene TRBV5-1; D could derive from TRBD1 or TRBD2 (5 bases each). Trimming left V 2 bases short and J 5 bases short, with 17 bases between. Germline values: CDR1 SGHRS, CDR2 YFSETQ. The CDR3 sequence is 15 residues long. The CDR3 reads CASSLQVPGIDEQYF. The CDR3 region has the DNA TGCGCCAGCAGCTTACAGGTCCCGGGGATCGACGAGCAGTACTTC.

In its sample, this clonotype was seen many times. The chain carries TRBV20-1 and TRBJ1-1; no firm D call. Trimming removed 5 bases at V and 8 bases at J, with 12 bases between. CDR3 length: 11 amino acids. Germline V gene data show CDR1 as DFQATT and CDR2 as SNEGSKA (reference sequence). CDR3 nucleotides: TGCAGTGCTGGCCCCCTCGTGGAAGCTTTCTTT. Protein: CSAGPLVEAFF.

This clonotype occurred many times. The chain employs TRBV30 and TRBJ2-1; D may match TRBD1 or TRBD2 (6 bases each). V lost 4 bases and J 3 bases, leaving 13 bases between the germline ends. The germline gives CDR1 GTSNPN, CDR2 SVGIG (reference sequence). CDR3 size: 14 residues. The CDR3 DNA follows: TGTGCCTGGAATCGAGGGGGGAGCTACAATGAGCAGTTCTTC. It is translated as CAWNRGGSYNEQFF.

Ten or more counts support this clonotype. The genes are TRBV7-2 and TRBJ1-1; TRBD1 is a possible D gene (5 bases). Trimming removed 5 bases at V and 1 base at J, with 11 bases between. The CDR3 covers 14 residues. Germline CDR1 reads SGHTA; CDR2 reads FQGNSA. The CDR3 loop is CASSIGTGNTEAFF. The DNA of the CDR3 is TGTGCCAGCAGCATCGGGACGGGGAACACTGAAGCTTTCTTT.

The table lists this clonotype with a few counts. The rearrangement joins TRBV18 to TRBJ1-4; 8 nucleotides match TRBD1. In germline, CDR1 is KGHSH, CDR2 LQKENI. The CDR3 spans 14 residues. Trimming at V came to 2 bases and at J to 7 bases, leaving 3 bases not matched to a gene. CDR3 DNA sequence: TGTGCCAGCTCACCAACAGGGGGTCGTGAAAAACTGTTTTTT. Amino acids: CASSPTGGREKLFF.

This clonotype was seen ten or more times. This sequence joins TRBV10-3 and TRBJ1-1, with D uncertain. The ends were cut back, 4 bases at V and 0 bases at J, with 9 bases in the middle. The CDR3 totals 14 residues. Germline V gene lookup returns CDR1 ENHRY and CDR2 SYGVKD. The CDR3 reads CAISGRSMNTEAFF. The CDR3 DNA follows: TGTGCCATCAGTGGGAGGAGCATGAACACTGAAGCTTTCTTT.

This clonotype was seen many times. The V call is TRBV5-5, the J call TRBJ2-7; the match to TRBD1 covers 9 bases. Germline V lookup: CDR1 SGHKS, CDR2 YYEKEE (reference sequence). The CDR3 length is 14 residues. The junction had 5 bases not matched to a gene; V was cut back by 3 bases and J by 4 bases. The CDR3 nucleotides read TGTGCCAGCAGCTCGATGACAGGGGGATACGAGCAGTACTTC. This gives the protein CASSSMTGGYEQYF.

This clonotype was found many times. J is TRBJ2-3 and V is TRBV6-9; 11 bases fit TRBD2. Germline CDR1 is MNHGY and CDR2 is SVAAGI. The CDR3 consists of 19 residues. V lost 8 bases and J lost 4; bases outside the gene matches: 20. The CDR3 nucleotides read TGTGCCAGCGACGGGCCCACCGGGACTAGCGGACAGTACGCAGATACGCAGTATTTT. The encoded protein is CASDGPTGTSGQYADTQYF.

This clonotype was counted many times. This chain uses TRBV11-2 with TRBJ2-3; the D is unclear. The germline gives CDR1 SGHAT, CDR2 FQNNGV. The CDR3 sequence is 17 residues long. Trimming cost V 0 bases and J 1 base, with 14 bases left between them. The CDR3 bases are TGTGCCAGCAGCTTAGACCCGACGTCCTTTGGCACAGATACGCAGTATTTT. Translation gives CASSLDPTSFGTDTQYF.